This TCR beta chain was retrieved from a study of cytomegalovirus exposure and HLA in healthy donors. Study-level results: Indistinguishable V segments such as TRBV6-2 and TRBV6-3 were excluded. In a later analysis, parvovirus B19, influenza, CMV and Epstein-Barr virus appeared linked to several top co-occurrence clusters.

The CDR3 has 11 residues. Trimming stripped 6 bases from V and 6 bases from J, with 5 bases between. The germline V gene encodes CDR1 LGHNT and CDR2 FRNRAP. About this clone itself: The antigen is not known.

It was with 60 Vbeta and 13 Jbeta primers that the PCR ran. Sequencing was performed with immunoSEQ multiplex PCR; in TCRdb, only in-frame clones are kept and a portion is missing. Altogether about 220,000 clones are present, roughly 82% being singletons, with the ten largest covering more than 5%. V usage is TRBV12-5 and J usage is TRBJ1-4; no clear D gene. This sequence was found in a woman in her thirties or forties in good health and CMV-seropositive. Specimen: PBMCs. For the CDR3, the DNA is TGTGCTAGTGGGTCGGATGAAAAACTGTTTTTT. It encodes CASGSDEKLFF.